Each of the 20 T cell receptor beta chains below was sequenced from the same sample in a study of shared clonotypes between healthy human individuals (dated by TCRdb to about 2020). The library was prepared using the immunoSEQ multiplex PCR assay. The table comes from immuneACCESS by way of TCRdb, which keeps in-frame sequences with V and J called. Part of the clones is missing from these tables; in studies checked, under half for an unresolved V gene and the rest for unknown reasons. A total of some 2,400,000 clones appear in this sample, approximately 94% of them only once. The ten largest account for 0.13% of the sample. Sequences were obtained from naive CD4+ T cells sorted from blood. The sample's cell subset or site label is to be understood as: CD45RA+ positively selected. These receptors originate from a young man in good health.

The V gene is TRBV5-4, the J gene TRBJ1-2, with 9 bases matching TRBD1. The germline V gene has CDR1 SGHNT and CDR2 YYREEE (reference sequence). This CDR3 is 15 amino acids long. Trimming took 4 bases from V and 1 from J; bases not matched to a gene: 5. In DNA, the CDR3 is TGTGCCAGCAGCCCCGGGACAGGGAATAACTATGGCTACACCTTC. It yields the protein CASSPGTGNNYGYTF.

This clone has just one count. This sample also contains other DNA sequences that code for the same CDR3. The chain combines TRBV6-6 with TRBJ1-6; D remains ambiguous. The CDR3 runs 15 residues. Germline V gene data show CDR1 as MNHNY and CDR2 as SVGAGI (reference sequence). Deletions cut 0 bases from V and 5 bases from J, with 8 bases between. This CDR3 is CASSYSGRDNSPLHF. The CDR3 coding sequence is TGTGCCAGCAGTTACTCGGGGAGGGATAATTCACCCCTCCACTTT.

The rearrangement uses TRBV28 and TRBJ1-2; 9 bases line up with TRBD1. Germline assignment: CDR1 MDHEN and CDR2 SYDVKM. This CDR3 comprises 15 residues. V lost 5 bases to trimming and J lost 2 bases; unmatched junction nucleotides: 6. The CDR3 DNA sequence: TGTGCCAGCAGTGGGCCCGGGACAGGGAACTATGGCTACACCTTC. Encoded protein: CASSGPGTGNYGYTF.

This sequence joins TRBV19 and TRBJ2-5; the D is unclear. CDR3 size: 14 residues. The V and J ends lost 3 bases and 5 bases respectively, with 13 bases between them. The V gene's germline CDR1 is LNHDA and CDR2 SQIVND (reference sequence). CDR3 in DNA: TGTGCCAGTAGTATCAAAGAGTTTGCGGAGACCCAGTACTTC. This translates into CASSIKEFAETQYF.

This rearrangement joins TRBV7-3 to TRBJ2-3; D is possibly TRBD1 or TRBD2 (5 bases each). The V and J ends lost 1 base and 2 bases respectively, with 10 bases between them. Per the germline V gene, CDR1 is SGHTA and CDR2 is FQGTGA. The CDR3 has 15 amino acids. CDR3 sequence (DNA): TGTGCCAGCAGCTTAAAAGGGACGTTCACAGATACGCAGTATTTT. This translates into CASSLKGTFTDTQYF. The full variable domain, in which reference TRBV7-3 and TRBJ2-3 provide the parts outside the CDR3, is GAGVSQTPSNKVTEKGKYVELRCDPISGHTALYWYRQSLGQGPEFLIYFQGTGAADDSGLPNDRFFAVRPEGSVSTLKIQRTERGDSAVYLCASSLKGTFTDTQYFGPGTRLTVL.

The chain is built from TRBV19 and TRBJ2-6, with TRBD1 as a possible D gene (6 bases). The CDR3 loop spans 14 amino acids. The V and J ends lost 6 bases and 3 bases respectively, with 9 bases between them. In germline, CDR1 is LNHDA, CDR2 SQIVND (reference sequence). CDR3 DNA sequence: TGTGCCAGTAGGGGGGCTGGTGGGGCCAACGTCCTGACTTTC. As protein: CASRGAGGANVLTF.

CDR3 region: CASSRGQLETQYF. The CDR3 DNA reads TGTGCCAGCAGCCGGGGACAGTTGGAGACCCAGTACTTC. The chain couples TRBV7-2 to TRBJ2-5; 7 bases are a match to TRBD1. Losses at the gene ends were 5 bases for V and 5 bases for J; bases not matched to a gene: 5. Germline V lookup: CDR1 SGHTA, CDR2 FQGNSA. The CDR3 totals 13 residues.

The chain carries TRBV5-4 and TRBJ2-3, with 7 bases identical to TRBD2. Germline CDR1 is SGHNT and CDR2 is YYREEE (reference sequence). J was trimmed by 1 base and V by 1 base; bases with no gene match: 6. The CDR3 loop spans 16 amino acids. The chain's CDR3 is CASSLPGAGGTDTQYF. CDR3 DNA: TGTGCCAGCAGCTTGCCCGGGGCGGGGGGCACAGATACGCAGTATTTT.

This chain links TRBV11-3 with TRBJ1-5; D is unclear. CDR3 length: 18 residues. The V and J ends lost 5 bases and 1 base respectively, with 21 bases between them. Germline V CDR1 and CDR2: SGHNT, YENEEA. CDR3 sequence: CASSPRTANPESNQPQHF. The CDR3 coding sequence is TGTGCCAGCAGCCCCCGGACGGCTAATCCCGAAAGCAATCAGCCCCAGCATTTT.

There are a few counts of this clone. The V gene is TRBV28, the J gene TRBJ1-6, with 11 bases that match TRBD1. There are 17 residues in the CDR3. Looked up from germline, CDR1 is MDHEN and CDR2 is SYDVKM. The trim removed 4 bases at V and 6 bases at J, leaving 8 bases unmatched. The CDR3 DNA reads TGTGCCAGCAGTTCAGGGACAGGGGGATTTCCTAATTCACCCCTCCACTTT. It specifies CASSSGTGGFPNSPLHF.

Turning to this clone: Other nucleotide sequences in the sample specify the same CDR3. In DNA form, the CDR3 reads TGTGCCAGCAGTAGAAATTCACCCCTCCACTTT. This translates into CASSRNSPLHF. The rearrangement joins TRBV5-6 to TRBJ1-6; D gene ambiguous. Germline CDR1 SGHDT, CDR2 YYEEEE. This CDR3 region has 11 residues. V lost 5 bases and J lost 7, with 4 bases in between.

The chain's CDR3 is CASRGQGAGANVLTF. Here the CDR3 DNA reads TGTGCCAGCAGGGGACAGGGGGCCGGGGCCAACGTCCTGACTTTC. The V call is TRBV28, the J call TRBJ2-6, with 12 bases lining up with TRBD1. The CDR3 extends over 15 amino acids. Germline loops: CDR1 MDHEN, CDR2 SYDVKM. The V segment lost 6 bases and the J segment 4 bases; nucleotides outside the gene matches: 1.

V and J are TRBV7-9 and TRBJ2-3, with 10 bases aligning to TRBD2. Germline V gene sequence: CDR1 SEHNR, CDR2 FQNEAQ (reference sequence). V shed 2 bases, J shed 6 bases, and the junction held 8 bases outside the gene matches. This CDR3 region has 16 residues. The CDR3 region is CASSLSASGGGDTQYF. Here the CDR3 DNA reads TGTGCCAGCAGCTTATCGGCTAGCGGGGGTGGGGATACGCAGTATTTT. Full variable domain (outside the CDR3, taken from reference TRBV7-9 and TRBJ2-3): DTGVSQNPRHKITKRGQNVTFRCDPISEHNRLYWYRQTLGQGPEFLTYFQNEAQLEKSRLLSDRFSAERPKGSFSTLEIQRTEQGDSAMYLCASSLSASGGGDTQYFGPGTRLTVL.

The rearrangement links TRBV19 to TRBJ1-6, with D unresolved. V was cut by 6 bases and J by 10 bases, with 16 bases left in between. Germline V CDR1 and CDR2: LNHDA, SQIVND (reference sequence). CDR3 length equals 14 residues. The CDR3 nucleotides are TGTGCCAGTAGAGGGAGTGGCCCTTGGTCACCCCTCCACTTT. Its translation is CASRGSGPWSPLHF.

This clone was picked up one time. The chain combines TRBV2 with TRBJ2-1; weak D call: TRBD2 (6 bases). V dropped 4 bases and J dropped 0 bases, with 10 bases sitting between them. CDR1 SNHLY and CDR2 FYNNEI come from the germline V gene. The CDR3 totals 15 residues. The CDR3 DNA reads TGTGCCAGCAGTGTCGGGAGAAGCTCCTACAATGAGCAGTTCTTC. Amino acid sequence: CASSVGRSSYNEQFF.

A single count supports this clone. The genes are TRBV27 and TRBJ1-2; a weak D match, TRBD1 (6 bases). CDR3 length: 15 residues. Germline loops: CDR1 MNHEY, CDR2 SMNVEV (reference sequence). Trimming left V 10 bases short and J 4 bases short, with 22 bases between. The CDR3 spells CANPRTPGDLYGYTF. CDR3 nucleotides: TGTGCCAACCCTCGGACTCCAGGGGACCTCTATGGCTACACCTTC.

Only one count was recorded for this clone. This chain joins TRBV14 and TRBJ2-1; the match to TRBD2 covers 7 bases. The CDR3 totals 16 residues. Germline trimming cut 5 bases from V and 0 bases from J; bases unmatched to any gene: 7. CDR1 is SGHDN, CDR2 FVKESK, per germline. The CDR3 region is CASSSGLVGSYNEQFF. CDR3 bases: TGTGCCAGCAGCTCCGGACTAGTAGGCTCCTACAATGAGCAGTTCTTC.

The chain joins TRBV9 to TRBJ2-1; no firm D call. The CDR3 length is 15 residues. V was cut by 2 bases and J by 5 bases, with 14 bases left in between. Germline V gene sequence: CDR1 SGDLS, CDR2 YYNGEE. The CDR3 here is CASSVSGLLDNEQFF. In nucleotides, the CDR3 is TGTGCCAGCAGCGTGAGTGGGCTCCTAGACAATGAGCAGTTCTTC.

With regard to this clone: One end of the junction does not line up with germline, which may come from a read error. This chain connects TRBV18 to TRBJ1-2; TRBD1 might be the D (6 bases). The germline V gene has CDR1 KGHSH and CDR2 LQKENI. The CDR3 runs to 12 residues. CDR3 sequence: CASSPPGQGYTF. The CDR3 DNA sequence: TGTGCCAGCTCTCCACCGGGACAAGGCTACACCTTC. The full variable domain, with the rest looked up from reference TRBV18 and TRBJ1-2, is NAGVMQNPRHLVRRRGQEARLRCSPMKGHSHVYWYRQLPEEGLKFMVYLQKENIIDESGMPKERFSAEFPKEGPSILRIQQVVRGDSAAYFCASSPPGQGYTFGSGTRLTVV.

This chain uses TRBV4-1 with TRBJ1-5; D may be TRBD1 (6 bases). This CDR3 spans 19 amino acids. Germline CDR1 and CDR2: MGHRA and YSYEKL. The germline V and J ends were trimmed by 1 base and 0 bases, with 19 bases remaining between them. The CDR3 DNA is TGCGCCAGCAGCCAAGTAAGGCAGGGGAGGGGGTATAGCAATCAGCCCCAGCATTTT. Protein sequence: CASSQVRQGRGYSNQPQHF.